This TCR beta chain was identified during a study of T cell repertoires in cytomegalovirus infection (dated by TCRdb to the late 2010s). In terms of the full investigation: Because public TCR beta signatures pointed to carriage of CMV infection together with the matching HLA type, the HLA type of each donor mattered for the analysis.

The CDR3 sequence holds 15 residues, the cysteine and phenylalanine included. Only CDR3 DNA remains: 45 bases, in frame from the first base. Trimming accounts for 6 bases at V and 0 bases at J, while the number of junction bases matched to no gene is 8. The germline V gene (reference sequence) supplies CDR1 DFQATT and CDR2 SNEGSKA. This clonotype was counted ten times or more. Its antigen target is currently unknown. No much larger clonotype is one base removed from it; base qualities were not supplied. Study-level results and caveats: In the ex vivo response, HLA-C-restricted CMV-specific TCR beta clonotypes were dominant, and in two of eight donors the single most frequent clonotype came from this HLA-C-restricted group. In both this cohort and an independent cohort of some 380 donors, the cumulative frequency of public TCR beta family members distinguished carriers of CMV infection plus the relevant HLA type.

This sample was sequenced with an Illumina HiSeq 1500. TCRdb's own reprocessing of the public reads used fastp at Q25 and MiXCR and kept productive beta chains. Rows with a matching CDR3 protein are joined into one entry that keeps the most common DNA and genes. A total of 290,000 or so distinct CDR3 sequences appear in this sample, 9.6% of them only once. Of the sample, approximately 2.4% is held by the ten largest clones. This clonotype was sampled from a human donor in good health (CMV status not recorded). Some clones in this sample may be carry-over from other donors' samples. Material: PBMCs. Here the chain combines TRBV20-1 and TRBJ2-7; 10 bases in the middle match TRBD1. The nucleotide sequence is TGCAGTGCACTTCCCGGGACAGGGGCCTCCTACGAGCAGTACTTC. This gives the protein CSALPGTGASYEQYF.